This is a list of T cell receptor beta chains from one sample in a study of OX40 agonist ivuxolimab in advanced cancers. Some clones are missing from TCRdb's copy, which holds only in-frame ones; the method was immunoSEQ multiplex PCR. The table has 60,000 to 75,000 clones, around 88% seen once. Sequencing was performed on CD4+ or CD8+ T cells sorted from blood, taken in a trial of the OX40 agonist ivuxolimab. The receptors come from an adult with an advanced solid tumor such as melanoma, head and neck, liver or kidney cancer. Both conserved end residues are part of each CDR3. The D gene is left open where the match is weak. Clone size is given for some rows only: seen once, a few or many times, or a class if the clone is expanded.

>NA|TRBJ2-2|once|TRBV5-6
CASSPPQGNTGELFF
TGTGCCAGCAGCCCCCCACAAGGAAACACCGGGGAGCTGTTTTTT
>NA|TRBJ2-1|NA|TRBV19
CASSIDRGNEQFF
TGTGCCAGTAGTATAGATAGAGGCAATGAGCAGTTCTTC
>NA|TRBJ2-5|NA|TRBV18
CASSPEVRRYQETQYF
TGTGCCAGCTCACCCGAGGTCAGGCGTTACCAAGAGACCCAGTACTTC
>NA|TRBJ1-5|NA|TRBV6-5
CASSYAWNSNQPQHF
TGTGCCAGCAGTTACGCGTGGAATAGCAATCAGCCCCAGCATTTT
>NA|TRBJ2-7|few|TRBV15
CATSTRQLSYEQYF
TGTGCCACCAGCACCCGACAGCTTTCCTACGAGCAGTACTTC
>TRBD1|TRBJ2-5|NA|TRBV7-8
CASSPVVARGETQYF
TGTGCCAGCAGCCCGGTCGTGGCCAGGGGGGAGACCCAGTACTTC
>TRBD1|TRBJ1-2|NA|TRBV7-9
CASSTSGTGVLGYTF
TGTGCCAGCAGCACATCCGGGACAGGGGTGTTAGGCTACACCTTC
>TRBD2|TRBJ2-7|once|TRBV14
CASSHPRMGLAGDEQYF
TGTGCCAGCAGCCACCCGAGGATGGGACTAGCGGGAGACGAGCAGTACTTC
>NA|TRBJ1-5|NA|TRBV29-1
CSVGTSSNQPQHF
TGCAGCGTTGGTACTTCCAGCAATCAGCCCCAGCATTTT
>TRBD1|TRBJ2-2|NA|TRBV6-5
CASSYSTGANTGELFF
TGTGCCAGCAGTTACTCGACAGGGGCGAACACCGGGGAGCTGTTTTTT
>TRBD2|TRBJ2-1|NA|TRBV11-3
CASSKARSGEQFF
TGTGCCAGCAGCAAGGCCCGTAGCGGGGAGCAGTTCTTC
>NA|TRBJ1-5|NA|TRBV9
CASSVGGGNQPQHF
TGTGCCAGCAGCGTAGGTGGGGGCAATCAGCCCCAGCATTTT
>NA|TRBJ2-3|NA|TRBV30
CAWNFPPPDTQYF
TGTGCCTGGAATTTCCCCCCCCCAGATACGCAGTATTTT
>NA|TRBJ2-6|NA|TRBV6-5
CASKTTGSGANVLTF
TGTGCCAGCAAAACTACGGGGTCTGGGGCCAACGTCCTGACTTTC
>TRBD1|TRBJ1-1|NA|TRBV10-3
CAISEQGAQTEAFF
TGTGCCATCAGTGAACAGGGGGCGCAAACTGAAGCTTTCTTT
>NA|TRBJ1-1|few|TRBV6-1
CASSLEALRRAFF
TGTGCCAGCAGCCTGGAGGCCCTCCGACGAGCTTTCTTT
>NA|TRBJ2-2|NA|TRBV5-6
CASSWAERRLTGELFF
TGTGCCAGCAGCTGGGCGGAAAGGAGGTTGACCGGGGAGCTGTTTTTT
>NA|TRBJ2-1|NA|TRBV12-5
CASGFGEYEQFF
TGTGCTAGTGGTTTTGGGGAGTATGAGCAGTTCTTC
>TRBD1|TRBJ1-1|NA|TRBV11-2
CASSLGQGAWAYTEAFF
TGTGCCAGCAGCTTAGGACAGGGGGCTTGGGCGTACACTGAAGCTTTCTTT
>NA|TRBJ1-2|NA|TRBV6-5
CASSNTGTLHGYTF
TGTGCCAGCAGTAACACCGGGACACTCCATGGCTACACCTTC
>NA|TRBJ2-3|once|TRBV7-9
CASSPKGPRADTSAQYF
TGTGCCAGCAGCCCAAAGGGGCCGCGGGCAGACACGTCGGCGCAGTATTTT
>TRBD2|TRBJ2-7|NA|TRBV2
CASSQLGGGSYEQYF
TGTGCCAGCAGTCAGCTGGGCGGGGGGTCTTACGAGCAGTACTTC
>NA|TRBJ1-1|NA|TRBV19
CASSDLGLLRTEAFF
TGTGCCAGTAGCGATCTTGGACTTCTGAGGACTGAAGCTTTCTTT
>NA|TRBJ1-2|NA|TRBV6-4
CASSPVSGPERGYTF
TGTGCCAGCAGTCCCGTTAGCGGGCCTGAGAGAGGCTACACCTTC
>TRBD1|TRBJ2-7|NA|TRBV11-2
CASSQDRANEQYF
TGTGCCAGCAGCCAAGACAGGGCCAACGAGCAGTACTTC
>TRBD2|TRBJ2-3|NA|TRBV5-5
CASSSGTSGRLGADTQYF
TGTGCCAGCAGCTCAGGGACTAGCGGGAGGTTGGGCGCAGATACGCAGTATTTT
>TRBD2|TRBJ2-1|NA|TRBV30
CAWSGATTSGGNEQFF
TGTGCCTGGAGTGGTGCCACTACTAGCGGGGGCAATGAGCAGTTCTTC
>NA|TRBJ1-1|NA|TRBV7-3
CASSLSGDGTEAFF
TGTGCCAGCAGCTTATCAGGGGATGGGACTGAAGCTTTCTTT
>NA|TRBJ1-6|NA|TRBV30
CAWSVLGDSPLHF
TGTGCCTGGAGTGTTTTGGGGGATTCACCCCTCCACTTT
>NA|TRBJ1-2|NA|TRBV6-4
CASSVEGSGNYGYTF
TGTGCCAGCAGTGTGGAAGGCAGTGGAAACTATGGCTACACCTTC
>NA|TRBJ2-2|NA|TRBV10-3
CAISEGLADTGELFF
TGTGCCATCAGTGAGGGGTTGGCCGACACCGGGGAGCTGTTTTTT
>TRBD1|TRBJ2-7|NA|TRBV6-1
CASSGGQGRISYEQYF
TGTGCCAGCAGTGGGGGACAGGGGAGGATATCCTACGAGCAGTACTTC
>NA|TRBJ2-1|once|TRBV7-2
CASSLGNEQFF
TGTGCCAGCAGCTTGGGCAATGAGCAGTTCTTC
>TRBD1|TRBJ2-7|once|TRBV6-6
CASSYRDRTHEQYF
TGTGCCAGCAGTTACAGGGACAGGACCCACGAGCAGTACTTC
>NA|TRBJ2-7|NA|TRBV7-8
CASSPETRAHEQYF
TGTGCCAGCAGCCCCGAGACCAGGGCACACGAGCAGTACTTC
>TRBD1|TRBJ1-1|NA|TRBV14
CASSAGQHREAFF
TGTGCCAGCAGCGCGGGACAGCACAGGGAGGCTTTCTTT
>TRBD2|TRBJ2-3|NA|TRBV19
CASSIEPSGGADTQYF
TGTGCCAGTAGTATAGAACCTAGCGGGGGCGCGGATACGCAGTATTTT
>NA|TRBJ2-3|NA|TRBV19
CASRGSSTDTQYF
TGTGCCAGCAGGGGTTCCAGCACAGATACGCAGTATTTT
>TRBD2|TRBJ2-1|NA|TRBV5-1
CASSSLAGGYNEQFF
TGCGCCAGCAGCTCTCTAGCGGGAGGGTACAATGAGCAGTTCTTC
>TRBD2|TRBJ2-2|NA|TRBV7-3
CASSPNGRLAGGELFF
TGTGCCAGCAGCCCTAACGGGCGACTAGCTGGAGGGGAGCTGTTTTTT
>NA|TRBJ1-1|once|TRBV7-3
CASSGQGQNTEAFF
TGTGCCAGCAGTGGGCAGGGTCAGAACACTGAAGCTTTCTTT
>NA|TRBJ1-1|NA|TRBV2
CASSDSGRQEAFF
TGTGCCAGCAGTGATTCCGGGAGACAGGAAGCTTTCTTT
>TRBD2|TRBJ2-7|NA|TRBV10-3
CAISGGSLNEQYF
TGTGCCATCAGTGGCGGGAGTCTAAACGAGCAGTACTTC
>TRBD1|TRBJ1-3|NA|TRBV19
CASSGGQLGSGNTIYF
TGTGCCAGTAGTGGGGGACAGTTGGGCTCTGGAAACACCATATATTTT
>NA|TRBJ1-4|NA|TRBV2
CASSGEHRVGKQGLFF
TGTGCCAGCAGCGGGGAACACAGGGTTGGAAAACAGGGACTGTTTTTT
>TRBD2|TRBJ2-5|few|TRBV27
CASKSGGARQETQYF
TGTGCCAGCAAAAGCGGGGGGGCCCGTCAAGAGACCCAGTACTTC
>TRBD1|TRBJ1-2|NA|TRBV5-1
CASSSSTGNYGYTF
TGCGCCAGCAGCTCATCGACAGGGAACTATGGCTACACCTTC
>NA|TRBJ2-4|NA|TRBV19
CASKAQGTNIQYF
TGTGCCAGCAAAGCACAGGGAACGAACATTCAGTACTTC
>TRBD1|TRBJ1-5|NA|TRBV4-1
CASSPNQGAHQPQHF
TGCGCCAGCAGCCCGAACCAGGGGGCTCATCAGCCCCAGCATTTT
>NA|TRBJ2-3|NA|TRBV6-6
CASSSTGVDTQYF
TGTGCCAGCAGCTCTACGGGGGTAGATACGCAGTATTTT
>NA|TRBJ1-5|NA|TRBV4-1
CASSQDSSVHQPQHF
TGCGCCAGCAGCCAAGATTCGAGCGTCCATCAGCCCCAGCATTTT